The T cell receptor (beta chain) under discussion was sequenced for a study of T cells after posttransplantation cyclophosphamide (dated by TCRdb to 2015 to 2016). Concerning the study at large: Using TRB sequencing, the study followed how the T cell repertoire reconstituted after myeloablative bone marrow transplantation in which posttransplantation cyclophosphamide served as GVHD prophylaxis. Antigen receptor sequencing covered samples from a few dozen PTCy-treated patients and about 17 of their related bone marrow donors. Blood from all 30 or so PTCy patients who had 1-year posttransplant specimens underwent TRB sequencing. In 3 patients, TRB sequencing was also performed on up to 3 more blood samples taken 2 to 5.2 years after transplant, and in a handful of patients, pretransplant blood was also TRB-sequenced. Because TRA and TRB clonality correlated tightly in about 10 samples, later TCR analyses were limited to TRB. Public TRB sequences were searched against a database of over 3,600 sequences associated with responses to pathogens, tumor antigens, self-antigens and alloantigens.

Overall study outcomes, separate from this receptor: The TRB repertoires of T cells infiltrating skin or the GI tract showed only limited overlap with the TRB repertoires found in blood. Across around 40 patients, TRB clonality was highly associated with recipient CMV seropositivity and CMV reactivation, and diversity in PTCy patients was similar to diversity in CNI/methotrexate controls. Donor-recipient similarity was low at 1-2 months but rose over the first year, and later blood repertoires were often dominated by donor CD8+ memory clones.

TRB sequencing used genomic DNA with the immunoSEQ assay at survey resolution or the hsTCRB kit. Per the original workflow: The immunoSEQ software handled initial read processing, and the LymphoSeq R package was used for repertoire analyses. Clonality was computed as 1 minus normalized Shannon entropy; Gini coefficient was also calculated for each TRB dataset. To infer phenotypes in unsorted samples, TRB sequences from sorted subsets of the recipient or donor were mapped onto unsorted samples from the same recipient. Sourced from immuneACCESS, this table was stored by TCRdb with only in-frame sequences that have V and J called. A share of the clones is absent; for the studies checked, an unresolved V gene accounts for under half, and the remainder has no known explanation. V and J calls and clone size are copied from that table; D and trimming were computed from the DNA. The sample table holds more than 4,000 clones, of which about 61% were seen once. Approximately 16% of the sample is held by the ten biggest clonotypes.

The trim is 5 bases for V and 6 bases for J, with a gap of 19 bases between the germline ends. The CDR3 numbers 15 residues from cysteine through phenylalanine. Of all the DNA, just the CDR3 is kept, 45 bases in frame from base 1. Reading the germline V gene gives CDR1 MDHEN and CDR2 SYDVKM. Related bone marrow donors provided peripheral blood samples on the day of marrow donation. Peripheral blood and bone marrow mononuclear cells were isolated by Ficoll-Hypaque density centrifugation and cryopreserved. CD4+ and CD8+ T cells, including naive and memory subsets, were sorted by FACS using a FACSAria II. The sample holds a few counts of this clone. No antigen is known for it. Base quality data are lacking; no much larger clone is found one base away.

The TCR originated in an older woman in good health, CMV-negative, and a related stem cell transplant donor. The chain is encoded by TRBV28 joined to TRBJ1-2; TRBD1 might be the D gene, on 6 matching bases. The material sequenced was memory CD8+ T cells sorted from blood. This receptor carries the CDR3 CASSPGQLRTDGYTF. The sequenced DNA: TGTGCCAGCAGTCCCGGACAGCTTCGAACAGATGGCTACACCTTC.